These 2 T cell receptor beta chains were all obtained from the same sample, sequenced in a study of preoperative IRX-2 immunotherapy in early breast cancer. Regarding treatment: preoperative locoregional IRX-2 cytokine immunotherapy. Here immunoSEQ multiplex PCR was the method, and the copy in TCRdb shows in-frame clones only, minus some. This sample carries around 35,000 clones, over 90% of them seen once, and the ten largest clones take around 6.6%. Sampling was performed from a patient treated with IRX-2 immunotherapy. The receptors originated from a human donor with breast cancer.

The gene calls are TRBV9 and TRBJ1-5; TRBD1 aligns across 7 bases. V shed 3 bases, J shed 2 bases, and the junction held 5 bases outside the gene matches. The V gene's germline CDR1 is SGDLS and CDR2 YYNGEE. This CDR3 is built from 15 residues. The CDR3 DNA reads as TGTGCCAGCAGCGAAACAGGGGAGGGCAATCAGCCCCAGCATTTT. Its translation: CASSETGEGNQPQHF.

J is TRBJ2-7 and V is TRBV12-5; D not resolved. Germline V gene data show CDR1 as LGHNT and CDR2 as FRNRAP. V shed 5 bases and J shed 4 bases, with 9 bases lying between them. CDR3 length equals 12 residues. The CDR3 reads CASGQHYYEQYF. The CDR3 region has the DNA TGTGCTAGTGGTCAACATTATTACGAGCAGTACTTC.